This TCR beta chain was captured by sequencing in a study of blood T cell repertoires in COVID-19. Germline lookup yields CDR1 SNHLY and CDR2 FYNNEI. J lost 7 bases, V lost 4 bases, and 7 bases had no gene match. This CDR3 contains 15 residues. The repertoire was sequenced with immunoSEQ multiplex PCR; TCRdb's copy has only in-frame clones and lacks some. The repertoire holds about 210,000 clones, with approximately 82% as singletons. The origin of this receptor is a woman aged 45-59 years with acute or convalescent COVID-19. The sample comprised peripheral blood. The chain couples TRBV2 to TRBJ1-5; TRBD1 matches 10 bases. CDR3 loop: CASSGDRGVRQPQHF. CDR3 DNA sequence: TGTGCCAGCAGTGGGGACAGGGGAGTGAGACAGCCCCAGCATTTT.